This T cell receptor beta chain was retrieved from a study of blood T cell repertoires in COVID-19. In the study overall: Whether acute or convalescent, the COVID-19 samples came from the United States, Italy and Spain.

Germline values: CDR1 SNHLY, CDR2 FYNNEI. The V and J ends lost 6 bases and 10 bases respectively, with 16 bases between them. The CDR3 consists of 14 residues. Sequenced by immunoSEQ multiplex PCR; TCRdb stores in-frame clones only, minus some. The sample contains roughly 170,000 clones, around nine tenths of which appear only once. The chain carries TRBV2 and TRBJ1-6, with D perhaps TRBD1 (6 bases). Sequencing was performed on peripheral blood. This TCR derives from a woman in her 70s with COVID-19, enrolled during active disease. The CDR3 sequence: CASRNSSGVSPLHF. CDR3 in DNA: TGTGCCAGCAGAAACTCCTCAGGGGTATCACCCCTCCACTTT. The full variable domain, its missing parts supplied by reference TRBV2 and TRBJ1-6, is EPEVTQTPSHQVTQMGQEVILRCVPISNHLYFYWYRQILGQKVEFLVSFYNNEISEKSEIFDDQFSVERPDGSNFTLKIRSTKLEDSAMYFCASRNSSGVSPLHFGNGTRLTVT.